This passage covers 13 T cell receptor beta chains from one sample sequenced in a study of blood T cells in healthy people across ages. Together with a sample-barcoded 5' primer, a J-beta primer mix was included in a second PCR lasting about 6 to 11 cycles. Using its own MiXCR run on the 5' RACE reads, TCRdb lists one record per CDR3 protein. Among about 1.6 million distinct CDR3 sequences listed, roughly 32% were seen once. Sequencing input: blood. The origin of the receptors is a young woman in good health.

This chain links TRBV20-1 with TRBJ2-3; D assignment may be TRBD1 or TRBD2 (6 bases each). Germline V gene lookup returns CDR1 DFQATT and CDR2 SNEGSKA (reference sequence). This CDR3 spans 15 amino acids. Trimming shortened V by 0 bases and J by 2 bases, and 12 bases separated the two germline ends. The CDR3 is CSARDLRGLTDTQYF. CDR3 bases: TGCAGTGCTAGAGATCTCCGGGGGCTCACAGATACGCAGTATTTT.

The chain uses TRBV5-1 and TRBJ1-1; D is undetermined. The CDR3 is 14 residues long. V was pared by 3 bases and J by 6 bases, with 15 bases between. The V gene's germline CDR1 is SGHRS and CDR2 YFSETQ. For the CDR3, the DNA is TGCGCCAGCAGCTCCGGGTCCGTCGGCGCTGAAGCTTTCTTT. This codes for CASSSGSVGAEAFF.

In the case of this clonotype: The junction and the germline gene differ at one end; a read error may be behind it. This chain connects TRBV4-1 to TRBJ2-5; TRBD2 is a possible D gene (6 bases). CDR1 MGHRA and CDR2 YSYEKL come from the germline V gene. There are 16 residues in the CDR3. CDR3 residues: CASSQDYAAPGEIQYF. In nucleotides, the CDR3 is TGCGCCAGCAGCCAGGATTACGCGGCTCCGGGGGAGATCCAGTACTTC.

A word on this clonotype: A much larger clone differs by one base, so this may be a read error. This sequence joins TRBV12-3 or TRBV12-4 and TRBJ2-7; D not resolved. The CDR3 sequence is 15 residues long. The CDR3 DNA reads as TGTGCCAGCAGTTCCTGGCCGATCAGAGCCTACGAGCGGTACTTC. Translation gives CASSSWPIRAYERYF.

Concerning this clonotype: Its ends do not fully match the called genes, so a read error is possible. The chain couples TRBV6-1 to TRBJ2-5; D not certain. CDR1 is MNHNS, CDR2 SASEGT, per germline. The CDR3 is 15 amino acids. CDR3 sequence: CASSEGVRVQEAQYF. The DNA of the CDR3 is TGTGCCAGCAGTGAAGGTGTACGGGTCCAAGAGGCCCAGTACTTC.

The V call is TRBV3-1, the J call TRBJ1-5; D is unclear. Germline CDR1 is LGHDT and CDR2 is YNNKEL (reference sequence). The CDR3 length is 14 residues. Trimming took off 5 bases at V and 0 bases at J, with 8 bases between the two ends. CDR3 in amino acids: CASSFGNSNQPQHF. The CDR3, as DNA: TGTGCCAGCAGCTTTGGGAATAGCAATCAGCCCCAGCATTTT.

The V and J genes are TRBV28 and TRBJ2-1; tentative D call: TRBD2 (6 bases). Trimming stripped 7 bases from V and 7 bases from J, with 17 bases between. The CDR3 sequence is 14 residues long. Looked up from germline, CDR1 is MDHEN and CDR2 is SYDVKM. The CDR3 spells CASTKITGENEQFF. As DNA, the CDR3 is TGTGCCAGCACCAAAATTACGGGAGAAAATGAGCAGTTCTTC.

The chain combines TRBV20-1 with TRBJ2-7; D gene ambiguous. Trimming removed 1 base from V and 2 bases from J, with 9 bases in between. The CDR3 is 13 amino acids. CDR1 is DFQATT and CDR2 is SNEGSKA in the germline V gene (reference sequence). In nucleotides, the CDR3 is TGCAGTGCTAGAGTCCTAATGGCCTACGAGCAGTACTTC. It is translated as CSARVLMAYEQYF.

This chain uses TRBV27 with TRBJ1-5; D gene unclear. V lost 9 bases and J 4 bases, leaving 7 bases between the germline ends. The CDR3 runs 11 residues. CDR1 and CDR2 (germline): MNHEY, SMNVEV (reference sequence). This CDR3 is CASGPNQPQHF. DNA of the CDR3: TGTGCCAGTGGTCCGAATCAGCCCCAGCATTTT.

V gene TRBV29-1 combines with J gene TRBJ1-1; 8 bases fit TRBD1. Germline lookup yields CDR1 SQVTM and CDR2 ANQGSEA. This CDR3 contains 11 residues. V was pared by 6 bases and J by 9 bases, with 6 bases of the junction left unmatched. CDR3 DNA sequence: TGCAGCGTGACAGGACAGGGCCAAGCTTTCTTT. Protein: CSVTGQGQAFF.

The rearrangement uses TRBV18 and TRBJ2-7; TRBD1 matches at 12 bases. The J segment lost 3 bases and the V segment lost 3 bases, leaving 12 bases of the junction unmatched. The V gene's germline CDR1 is KGHSH and CDR2 LQKENI. There are 18 residues in the CDR3. This CDR3 reads CASSPVGQGAFWIYEQYF. DNA of the CDR3: TGTGCCAGCTCACCGGTGGGACAGGGGGCTTTTTGGATCTACGAGCAGTACTTC.

The table lists this clonotype with a few counts. The rearrangement joins TRBV7-3 to TRBJ2-1; D not resolved. V lost 1 base to trimming and J lost 13 bases, with 14 bases between them. Germline-derived CDR1 and CDR2 are SGHTA and FQGTGA. The CDR3 is 13 residues long. CDR3 residues: CASSLNELNPQFF. CDR3 DNA: TGTGCCAGCAGCTTAAACGAGCTTAACCCCCAGTTCTTC.

Only one count was recorded for this clonotype. A far larger clone lies a single base away; this is likely a read error. The J gene is TRBJ2-7, the V gene TRBV5-1; D is unclear. The CDR3 spans 13 residues. Germline loops: CDR1 SGHRS, CDR2 YFSETQ. This CDR3 reads CASSLGISYEQHF. For the CDR3, the DNA is TGCGCCAGCAGCTTGGGGATCTCCTACGAGCAGCACTTC.